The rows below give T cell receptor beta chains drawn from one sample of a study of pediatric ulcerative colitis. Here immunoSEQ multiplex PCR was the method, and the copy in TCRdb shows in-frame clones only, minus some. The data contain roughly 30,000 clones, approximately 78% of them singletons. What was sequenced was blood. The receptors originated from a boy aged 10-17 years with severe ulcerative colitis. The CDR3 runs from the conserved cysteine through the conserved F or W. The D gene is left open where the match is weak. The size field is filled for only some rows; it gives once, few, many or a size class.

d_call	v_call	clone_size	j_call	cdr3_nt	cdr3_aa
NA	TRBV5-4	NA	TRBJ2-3	TGTGCCAGCAGCTCTGGGTCGGATACGCAGTATTTT	CASSSGSDTQYF
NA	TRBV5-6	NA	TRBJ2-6	TGTGCCAGCAGCTTACGGACGGCTGGGGCCAACGTCCTGACTTTC	CASSLRTAGANVLTF
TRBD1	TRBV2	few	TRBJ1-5	TGTGCCAGCAGCCGCAGGACAGGGTTACAGCCCCAGCATTTT	CASSRRTGLQPQHF
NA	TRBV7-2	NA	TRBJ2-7	TGTGCCAGCAGGGAGAGGGAATGGACCTACGAGCAGTACTTC	CASREREWTYEQYF
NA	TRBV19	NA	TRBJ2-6	TGTGCCAGTAGTATATTTCCCGTCTCTGGGGCCAACGTCCTGACTTTC	CASSIFPVSGANVLTF
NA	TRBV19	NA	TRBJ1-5	TGTGCCAGTAGTTTCGAACCTTATCAGCCCCAGCATTTT	CASSFEPYQPQHF
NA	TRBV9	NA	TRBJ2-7	TGTGCCAGCAGCGTAGACAGGGCGATCTACGAGCAGTACTTC	CASSVDRAIYEQYF
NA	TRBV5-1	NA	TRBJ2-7	TGCGCCAGCAGCTTGGGGGCCTACTACGAGCAGTACTTC	CASSLGAYYEQYF
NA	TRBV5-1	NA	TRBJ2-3	TGCGCCAGCAGCCAGGCCGCCGGGGTCCCGGATACGCAGTATTTT	CASSQAAGVPDTQYF
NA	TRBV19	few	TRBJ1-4	TGTGCCAGTAGTATATCTCTGGCAGGGAGAGAAAAACTGTTTTTT	CASSISLAGREKLFF
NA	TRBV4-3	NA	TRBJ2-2	TGCGCCAGCAGCCAAATACAGGGAACCGGGGAGCTGTTTTTT	CASSQIQGTGELFF
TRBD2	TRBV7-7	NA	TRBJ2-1	TGTGCCAGCAGTCAAAGCGGGGCGAACAATGAGCAGTTCTTC	CASSQSGANNEQFF
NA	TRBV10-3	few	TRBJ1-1	TGTGCCATCAGATTAGGTGTGAACACTGAAGCTTTCTTT	CAIRLGVNTEAFF
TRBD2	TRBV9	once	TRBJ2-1	TGTGCCAGCAGCTTAGGACTAGCGGTAAGGAATGAGCAGTTCTTC	CASSLGLAVRNEQFF
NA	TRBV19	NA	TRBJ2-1	TGTGCCAGTAGTATGGTCAAGACGAGCTCCTACAATGAGCAGTTCTTC	CASSMVKTSSYNEQFF